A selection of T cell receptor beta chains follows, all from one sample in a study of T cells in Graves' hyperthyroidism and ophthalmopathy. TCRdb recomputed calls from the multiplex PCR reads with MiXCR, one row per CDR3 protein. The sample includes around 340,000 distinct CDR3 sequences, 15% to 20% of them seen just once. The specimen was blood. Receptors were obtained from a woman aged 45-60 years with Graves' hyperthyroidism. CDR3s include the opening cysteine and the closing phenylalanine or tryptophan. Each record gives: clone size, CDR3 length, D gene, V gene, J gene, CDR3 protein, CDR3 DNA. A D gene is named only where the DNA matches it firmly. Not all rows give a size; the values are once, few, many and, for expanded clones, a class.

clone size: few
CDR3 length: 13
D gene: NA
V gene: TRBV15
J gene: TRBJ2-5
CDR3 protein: CATSRVWDETQYF
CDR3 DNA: TGTGCCACCAGCAGAGTCTGGGACGAGACCCAGTACTTC

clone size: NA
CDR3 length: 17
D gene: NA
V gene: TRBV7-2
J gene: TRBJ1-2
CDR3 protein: CASSLAGVGGADYGYAF
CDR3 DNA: TGTGCCAGCAGCTTAGCGGGGGTGGGGGGCGCAGACTATGGCTACGCCTTC

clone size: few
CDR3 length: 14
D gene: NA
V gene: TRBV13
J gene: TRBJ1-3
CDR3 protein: CASSPDTSGNTIYF
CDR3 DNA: TGTGCCAGCAGCCCAGACACCTCTGGAAACACCATATATTTT

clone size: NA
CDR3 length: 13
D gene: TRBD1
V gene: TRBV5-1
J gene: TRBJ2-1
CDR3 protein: CASTGTEYNEQFF
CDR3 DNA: TGCGCCAGTACCGGGACAGAATACAATGAGCAGTTCTTC

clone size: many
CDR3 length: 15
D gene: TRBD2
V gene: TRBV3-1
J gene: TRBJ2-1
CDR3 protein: CASRPSGGSYNEQFF
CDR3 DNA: TGTGCCAGCAGGCCGAGCGGGGGCTCCTACAATGAGCAGTTCTTC

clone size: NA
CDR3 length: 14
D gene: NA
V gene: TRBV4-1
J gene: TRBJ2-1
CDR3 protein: CASSQDIARNEQFF
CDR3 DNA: TGCGCCAGCAGCCAAGACATCGCCCGCAATGAGCAGTTCTTC

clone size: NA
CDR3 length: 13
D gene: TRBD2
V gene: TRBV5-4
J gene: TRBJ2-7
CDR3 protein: CASSLWGGSEQYF
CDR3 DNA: TGTGCCAGCAGCTTGTGGGGGGGGAGCGAGCAGTACTTC

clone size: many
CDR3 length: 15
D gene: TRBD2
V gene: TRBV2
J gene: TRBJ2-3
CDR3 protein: CASRERTSGTDTQYF
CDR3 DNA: TGTGCCAGCAGGGAAAGGACTAGCGGCACAGATACGCAGTATTTT

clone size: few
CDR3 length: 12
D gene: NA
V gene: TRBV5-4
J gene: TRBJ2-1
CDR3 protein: CASSPEYGEQFF
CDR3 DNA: TGTGCCAGCAGCCCCGAATACGGTGAGCAGTTCTTC

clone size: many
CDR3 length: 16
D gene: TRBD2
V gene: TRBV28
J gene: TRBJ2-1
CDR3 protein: CASTRTSGRSYNEQFF
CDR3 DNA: TGTGCCAGCACAAGGACTAGCGGGAGATCCTACAATGAGCAGTTCTTC

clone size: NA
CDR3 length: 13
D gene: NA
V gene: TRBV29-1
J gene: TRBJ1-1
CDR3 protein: CSVSGEGLSEAFF
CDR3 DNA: TGCAGCGTATCCGGGGAGGGGCTCAGTGAAGCTTTCTTT

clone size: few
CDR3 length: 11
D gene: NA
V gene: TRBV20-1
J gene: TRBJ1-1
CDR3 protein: CSASPGDEAFF
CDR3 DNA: TGCAGTGCTAGCCCGGGGGACGAAGCTTTCTTT

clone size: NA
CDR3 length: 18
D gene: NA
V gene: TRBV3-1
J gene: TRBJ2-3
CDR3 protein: CASSQDWGGGQSTDTQYF
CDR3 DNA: TGTGCCAGCAGCCAAGATTGGGGGGGGGGCCAAAGCACAGATACGCAGTATTTT

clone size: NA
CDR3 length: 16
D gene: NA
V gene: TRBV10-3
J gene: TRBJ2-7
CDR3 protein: CAISEPSGSNRYEQYF
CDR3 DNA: TGTGCCATCAGTGAACCCTCCGGGTCGAACCGCTACGAGCAGTACTTC

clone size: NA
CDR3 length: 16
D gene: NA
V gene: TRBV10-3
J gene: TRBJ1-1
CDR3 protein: CAISERSMGSATEAFF
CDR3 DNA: TGTGCCATCAGTGAGAGATCGATGGGGTCGGCCACTGAAGCTTTCTTT

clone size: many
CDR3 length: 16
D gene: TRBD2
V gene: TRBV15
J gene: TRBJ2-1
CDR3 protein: CATSRDSSGGLNEQFF
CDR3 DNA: TGTGCCACCAGCAGAGATTCTAGCGGGGGTCTTAATGAGCAGTTCTTC

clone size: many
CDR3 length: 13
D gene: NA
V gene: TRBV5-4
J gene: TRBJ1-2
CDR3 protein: CASSLQGGGGYTF
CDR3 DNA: TGTGCCAGCAGCTTGCAAGGTGGTGGTGGCTACACCTTC

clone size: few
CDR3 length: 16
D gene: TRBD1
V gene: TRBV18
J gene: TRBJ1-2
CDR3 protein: CASSPWQGAMDYGYTF
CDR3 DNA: TGTGCCAGCTCACCATGGCAGGGGGCAATGGACTATGGCTACACCTTC

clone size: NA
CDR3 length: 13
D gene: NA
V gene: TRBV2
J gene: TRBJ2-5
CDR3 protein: CASNGPFQETQYF
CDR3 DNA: TGTGCCAGCAACGGGCCGTTTCAAGAGACCCAGTACTTC

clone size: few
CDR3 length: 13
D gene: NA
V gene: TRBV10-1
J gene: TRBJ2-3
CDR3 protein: CASSESLGGTQYF
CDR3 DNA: TGCGCCAGCAGTGAGTCGTTGGGGGGTACGCAGTATTTT

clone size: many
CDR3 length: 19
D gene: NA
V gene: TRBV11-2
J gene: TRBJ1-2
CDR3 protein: CASSLGRGTNEGINYGYTF
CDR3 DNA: TGTGCCAGCAGCTTAGGTCGGGGGACCAACGAGGGAATTAACTATGGCTACACCTTC

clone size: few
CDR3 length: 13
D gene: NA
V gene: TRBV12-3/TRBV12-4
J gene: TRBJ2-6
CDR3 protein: CASSLPGANVLTF
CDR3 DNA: TGTGCCAGCAGTTTACCTGGGGCCAACGTCCTGACTTTC

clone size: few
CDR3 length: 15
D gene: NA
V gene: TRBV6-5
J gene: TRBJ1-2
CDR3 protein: CASSYSTQRGHGYTF
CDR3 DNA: TGTGCCAGCAGTTACTCGACACAGAGGGGACATGGCTACACCTTC

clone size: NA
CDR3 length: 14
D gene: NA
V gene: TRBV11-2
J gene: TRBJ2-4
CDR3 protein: CASSGGSGAYIQYF
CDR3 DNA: TGTGCCAGCAGCGGGGGCAGCGGGGCATACATTCAGTACTTC

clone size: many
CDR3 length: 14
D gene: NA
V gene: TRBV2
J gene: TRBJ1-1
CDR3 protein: CASSEGGMNTEAFF
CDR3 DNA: TGTGCCAGCAGTGAAGGGGGCATGAACACTGAAGCTTTCTTT

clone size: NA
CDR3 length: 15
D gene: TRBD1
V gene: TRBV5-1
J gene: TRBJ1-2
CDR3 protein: CASSLGVQGNYGYTF
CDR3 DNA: TGCGCCAGCAGTCTTGGGGTACAGGGGAACTATGGCTACACCTTC

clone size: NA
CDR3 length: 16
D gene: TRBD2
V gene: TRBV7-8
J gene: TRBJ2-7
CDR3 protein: CASSQKTSGRLYEQYF
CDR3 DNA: TGTGCCAGCAGCCAAAAGACTAGCGGGCGGCTCTACGAGCAGTACTTC

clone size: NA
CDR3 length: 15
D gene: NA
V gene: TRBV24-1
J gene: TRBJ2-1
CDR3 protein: CATSGASITYNEQFF
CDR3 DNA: TGTGCCACCAGCGGGGCCAGCATTACCTACAATGAGCAGTTCTTC

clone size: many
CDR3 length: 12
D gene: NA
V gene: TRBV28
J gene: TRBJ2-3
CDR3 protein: CAIRGVSDTQYF
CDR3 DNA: TGTGCCATCCGTGGTGTCTCGGATACGCAGTATTTT

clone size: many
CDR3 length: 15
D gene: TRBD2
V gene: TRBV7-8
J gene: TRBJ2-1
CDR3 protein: CASSDGLAGGNEQFF
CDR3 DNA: TGTGCCAGCAGCGACGGACTAGCGGGAGGCAATGAGCAGTTCTTC

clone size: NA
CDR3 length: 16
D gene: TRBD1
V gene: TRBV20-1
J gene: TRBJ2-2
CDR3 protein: CSATQPGQEDTGELFF
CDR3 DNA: TGCAGTGCTACTCAACCGGGACAGGAAGACACCGGGGAGCTGTTTTTT

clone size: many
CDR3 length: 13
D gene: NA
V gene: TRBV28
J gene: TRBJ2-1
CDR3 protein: CASSLPPSNEQFF
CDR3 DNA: TGTGCCAGCAGTTTACCTCCTTCCAATGAGCAGTTCTTC

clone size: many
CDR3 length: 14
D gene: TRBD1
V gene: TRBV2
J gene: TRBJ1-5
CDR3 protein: CASSLGQDNQPQHF
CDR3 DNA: TGTGCCAGCAGTTTGGGACAGGACAATCAGCCCCAGCATTTT

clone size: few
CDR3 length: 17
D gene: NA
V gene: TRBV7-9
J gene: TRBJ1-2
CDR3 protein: CASSPDPLRRVNYGYTF
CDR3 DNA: TGTGCCAGCAGCCCCGACCCTCTCCGGAGAGTCAACTATGGCTACACCTTC

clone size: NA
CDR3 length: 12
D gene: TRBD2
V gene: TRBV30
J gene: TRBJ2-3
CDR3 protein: CAASGRDDTQYF
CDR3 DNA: TGTGCGGCTAGCGGGAGGGACGATACGCAGTATTTT

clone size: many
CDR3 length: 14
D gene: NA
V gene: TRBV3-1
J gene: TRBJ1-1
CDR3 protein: CASSQERMNTEAFF
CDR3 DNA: TGTGCCAGCAGCCAAGAGCGTATGAACACTGAAGCTTTCTTT

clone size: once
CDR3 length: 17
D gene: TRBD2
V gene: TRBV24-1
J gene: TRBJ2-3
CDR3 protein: CATSDPIAGGHTDTQYF
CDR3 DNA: TGTGCCACCAGTGATCCGATAGCGGGAGGCCACACAGATACGCAGTATTTT

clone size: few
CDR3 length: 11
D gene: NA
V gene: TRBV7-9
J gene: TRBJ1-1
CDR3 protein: CASSATMAAFF
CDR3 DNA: TGTGCCAGCAGCGCGACTATGGCAGCTTTCTTT

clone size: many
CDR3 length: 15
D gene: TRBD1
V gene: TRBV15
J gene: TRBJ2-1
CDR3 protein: CATSLRDRASDEQFF
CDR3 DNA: TGTGCCACCAGCCTCCGGGACAGGGCTTCCGATGAGCAGTTCTTC

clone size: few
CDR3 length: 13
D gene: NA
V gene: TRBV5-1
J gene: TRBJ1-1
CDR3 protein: CASTRGGTTEAFF
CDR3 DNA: TGCGCCAGCACCAGGGGAGGGACCACTGAAGCTTTCTTT

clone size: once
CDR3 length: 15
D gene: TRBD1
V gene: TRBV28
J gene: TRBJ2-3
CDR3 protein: CASSLPDRATDTQYF
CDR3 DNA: TGTGCCAGCAGTTTGCCGGACAGGGCCACAGATACGCAGTATTTT

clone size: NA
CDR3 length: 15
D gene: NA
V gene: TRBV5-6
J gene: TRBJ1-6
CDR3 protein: CASSLVSASGSPLHF
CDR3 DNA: TGTGCCAGCAGCTTGGTTTCTGCCTCGGGTTCACCCCTCCACTTT

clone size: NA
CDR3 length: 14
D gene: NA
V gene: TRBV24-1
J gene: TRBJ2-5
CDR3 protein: CATSENRRWETQYF
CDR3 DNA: TGTGCCACCAGTGAAAACAGGCGGTGGGAGACCCAGTACTTC

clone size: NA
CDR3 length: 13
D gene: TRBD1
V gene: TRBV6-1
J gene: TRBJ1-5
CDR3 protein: CASNPDRDRPQHF
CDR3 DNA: TGTGCCAGCAACCCCGACAGGGATCGACCCCAGCATTTT

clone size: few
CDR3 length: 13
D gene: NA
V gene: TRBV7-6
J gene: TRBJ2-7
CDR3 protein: CASSTAASYEQYF
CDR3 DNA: TGTGCCAGCAGCACGGCGGCCTCCTACGAGCAGTACTTC

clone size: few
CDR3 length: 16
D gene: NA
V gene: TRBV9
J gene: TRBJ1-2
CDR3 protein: CASSVAQNRAYYGYTF
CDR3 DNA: TGTGCCAGCAGCGTAGCTCAGAACAGGGCTTACTATGGCTACACCTTC

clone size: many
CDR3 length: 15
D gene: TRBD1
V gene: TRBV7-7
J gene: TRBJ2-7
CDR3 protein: CASSLGQGDSYEQYF
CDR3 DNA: TGTGCTAGCAGCTTGGGACAGGGTGACTCCTACGAGCAGTACTTC

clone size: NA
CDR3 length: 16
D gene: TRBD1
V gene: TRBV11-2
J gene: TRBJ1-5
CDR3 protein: CASSFGTGSSNQPQHF
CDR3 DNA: TGTGCCAGCAGCTTCGGGACAGGGTCGAGCAATCAGCCCCAGCATTTT

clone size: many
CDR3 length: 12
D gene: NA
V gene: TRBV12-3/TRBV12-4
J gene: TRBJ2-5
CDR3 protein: CASSFWQETQYF
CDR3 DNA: TGTGCCAGCAGTTTCTGGCAAGAGACCCAGTACTTC

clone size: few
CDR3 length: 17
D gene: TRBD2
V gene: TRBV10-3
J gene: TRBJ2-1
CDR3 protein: CAISESGVAGAGNEQFF
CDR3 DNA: TGTGCCATCAGTGAGTCGGGAGTAGCGGGAGCAGGGAATGAGCAGTTCTTC

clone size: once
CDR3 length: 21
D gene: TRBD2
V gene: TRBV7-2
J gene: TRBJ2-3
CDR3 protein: CASSTPGTSGAWSRSTDTQYF
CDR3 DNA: TGTGCCAGCAGCACCCCCGGGACTAGCGGGGCTTGGTCCCGTAGCACAGATACGCAGTATTTT

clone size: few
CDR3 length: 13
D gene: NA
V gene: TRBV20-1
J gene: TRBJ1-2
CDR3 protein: CSASTRGAYGYTF
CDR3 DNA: TGCAGTGCTAGTACCAGGGGCGCCTATGGCTACACCTTC

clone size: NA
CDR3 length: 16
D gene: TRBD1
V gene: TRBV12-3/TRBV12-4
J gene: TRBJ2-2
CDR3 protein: CASSLGTGVITGELFF
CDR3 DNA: TGTGCCAGCAGTTTGGGTACAGGGGTCATCACCGGGGAGCTGTTTTTT